The clone carrying this T cell receptor beta chain was counted only a few times. For the second PCR, which ran for 7 to 11 cycles, a sample-barcoded 5' primer and a J-beta primer mix were used. Every cDNA molecule carried a tag from a template-switch adaptor bearing 12 random nucleotides. Each CDR3 protein gets one entry after TCRdb re-called the 5' RACE reads with MiXCR. The repertoire has 1.5 million to 2 million distinct CDR3 sequences, under 30% of them found once; the top ten carry approximately 7.7%. The data were taken from a study of blood T cells in healthy people across ages. Healthy Russian Caucasian donors spanned ages about 6 to 90 years. Per sample, at least 5.5 micrograms of total RNA were extracted. The V gene's germline CDR1 is MNHEY and CDR2 SVGAGI. The CDR3 sequence is 15 residues long. Trimming removed 5 bases from V and 2 bases from J; junction bases left unmatched: 4.

The rearrangement links TRBV6-5 to TRBJ2-5, with TRBD1 matching over 11 bases. This clonotype was obtained from a woman in her twenties or thirties in good health. The sequencing sample was made of blood. The CDR3 DNA sequence: TGTGCCAGCAGTCGGGACAGGGGGAAACAAGAGACCCAGTACTTC. Its protein is CASSRDRGKQETQYF.